This T cell receptor (beta chain) was documented in a study of T cells in Graves' hyperthyroidism and ophthalmopathy. Template material for amplifying TCR beta CDR3 regions consisted of RNA transcripts. HTBI primers drove first-round RT-PCR of the TCR CDR3. TCRdb recomputed calls from the multiplex PCR reads with MiXCR, one row per CDR3 protein. Of hundreds of thousands of distinct CDR3 sequences in the sample, around 13% are singletons; the top ten hold less than 6%. The table lists this clonotype with many counts. V was pared by 1 base and J by 5 bases, with 13 bases between. The germline CDR1 and CDR2 sequences are LNHNV and YYDKDF (reference sequence). The CDR3 runs to 15 residues. With a duration under 2 months, the hyperthyroidism was newly diagnosed in patients aged 18 to 65.

This sequence was found in a woman in her twenties or thirties with Graves' hyperthyroidism that later progressed to Graves' ophthalmopathy. Sequenced material: blood. The V and J genes are TRBV15 and TRBJ2-3, with TRBD1 as a possible D gene (5 bases). This CDR3 is CATSRGPQGRDTQYF. The CDR3 region has the DNA TGTGCCACCAGCAGAGGTCCCCAGGGAAGAGATACGCAGTATTTT.